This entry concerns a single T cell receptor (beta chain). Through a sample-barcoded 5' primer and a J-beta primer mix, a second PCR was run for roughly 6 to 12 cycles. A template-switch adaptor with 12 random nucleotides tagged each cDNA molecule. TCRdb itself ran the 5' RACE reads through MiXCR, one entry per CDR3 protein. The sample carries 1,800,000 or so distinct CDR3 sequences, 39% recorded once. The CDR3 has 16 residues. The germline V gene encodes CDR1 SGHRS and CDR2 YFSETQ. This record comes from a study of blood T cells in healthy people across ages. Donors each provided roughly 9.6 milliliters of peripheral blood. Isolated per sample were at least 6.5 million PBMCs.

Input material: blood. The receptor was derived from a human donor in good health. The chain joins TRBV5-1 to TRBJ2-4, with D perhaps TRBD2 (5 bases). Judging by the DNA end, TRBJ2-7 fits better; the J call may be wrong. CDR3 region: CASSLADVGSIYEQYF. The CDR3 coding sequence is TGCGCCAGCAGCTTGGCCGACGTAGGGAGCATCTACGAGCAGTACTTC.